This T cell receptor beta chain appears in the sequencing data of a study of T cells in Graves' hyperthyroidism and ophthalmopathy. General study points: Ophthalmopathy was separated from stable hyperthyroidism by a 13 V-J model. A median about 6.2 months before onset, the model predicted ophthalmopathy.

The CDR3 consists of 15 residues. In germline, CDR1 is KGHDR, CDR2 SFDVKD. V shed 3 bases, J shed 5 bases, and the junction held 4 bases outside the gene matches. Lactation, pregnancy, other autoimmune disease or uncontrolled infection excluded patients. Many counts were recorded for this clonotype. What it recognizes is unknown. TCR beta CDR3 region amplification was performed from RNA transcripts. HTBI primers drove first-round RT-PCR of the TCR CDR3. TCRdb re-analysed the multiplex PCR reads in MiXCR, keeping a single row per CDR3 protein. The sample includes 250,000 to 350,000 distinct CDR3 sequences, 20% to 25% of them seen just once.

V and J are TRBV24-1 and TRBJ2-2; 8 bases are shared with TRBD1. The sequence was obtained from a man aged 30 to 39 with Graves' ophthalmopathy. Sequences were obtained from blood. The CDR3: CATSDRTGRTGELFF. CDR3 nucleotide sequence: TGTGCCACCAGTGATCGGACAGGGAGAACCGGGGAGCTGTTTTTT.